The next 29 T cell receptor beta chains were all read from a single sample in a study of T cell changes during pregnancy in multiple sclerosis. The assay was immunoSEQ multiplex PCR, and TCRdb's table has in-frame clones only and misses some. Of 100,000 or so clones listed, 91% are singletons. This specimen consisted of peripheral blood, obtained in the second trimester of pregnancy. The receptors derive from a female donor with multiple sclerosis, enrolled in a pregnancy study.

The chain uses TRBV12-5 and TRBJ2-1, with D tentatively TRBD2 (6 bases). The V end was cut by 2 bases, the J end by 8 bases, with 10 bases between. Germline CDR1 is LGHNT and CDR2 is FRNRAP. The CDR3 covers 13 residues. This chain's CDR3 is CASGLSGVDEQFF. CDR3 in DNA: TGTGCTAGTGGTTTGTCGGGAGTGGATGAGCAGTTCTTC.

This chain links TRBV10-3 with TRBJ2-5, with 9 positions matching TRBD2. CDR3 length: 17 amino acids. Germline values: CDR1 ENHRY, CDR2 SYGVKD. Trimming took 0 bases from V and 4 from J; bases not matched to a gene: 9. The CDR3 DNA reads TGTGCCATCAGTGAGTCGACCGGGCGGGAGGGCCGAGAGACCCAGTACTTC. This gives the protein CAISESTGREGRETQYF.

This CDR3 is CASSQGFQGFGSYEQYF. As DNA, the CDR3 is TGTGCCAGCAGCCAAGGTTTTCAGGGTTTTGGTAGCTACGAGCAGTACTTC. The chain links TRBV14 to TRBJ2-7; D might be TRBD1 (5 bases). The V gene's germline CDR1 is SGHDN and CDR2 FVKESK. V shed 1 base and J shed 3 bases, with 19 bases lying between them. The CDR3 has 17 residues.

The chain combines TRBV2 with TRBJ1-2; 10 bases line up with TRBD1. Germline CDR1 SNHLY, CDR2 FYNNEI. Trimming at V came to 6 bases and at J to 5 bases, leaving 3 bases not matched to a gene. CDR3 length: 13 residues. The CDR3 sequence is CASRRQGAYGYTF. In DNA, the CDR3 is TGTGCCAGCAGGCGACAGGGGGCGTATGGCTACACCTTC.

The rearrangement uses TRBV2 and TRBJ2-2; D is unclear. CDR1 and CDR2 from the germline V gene are SNHLY and FYNNEI. The CDR3 consists of 17 residues. Trimming stripped 4 bases from V and 6 bases from J, with 21 bases between. The CDR3 sequence is CASSGIRLGVQAGELFF. For the CDR3, the DNA is TGTGCCAGCAGTGGGATCCGACTTGGCGTTCAAGCCGGGGAGCTGTTTTTT.

A single count supports this clone. The chain combines TRBV5-1 with TRBJ2-7; D might be TRBD2 (5 bases). The V end lost 3 bases, the J end lost 3 bases, and 7 bases lay between the germline ends. The germline V gene encodes CDR1 SGHRS and CDR2 YFSETQ. The CDR3 has 12 residues. CDR3 bases: TGCGCCAGCAGCTCCGGGGTCTACGAGCAGTACTTC. Residues: CASSSGVYEQYF.

This chain joins TRBV19 and TRBJ1-5; 8 positions agree with TRBD1. The CDR3 runs to 14 residues. Germline V gives CDR1 LNHDA, CDR2 SQIVND (reference sequence). The V segment lost 7 bases and the J segment 5 bases; nucleotides outside the gene matches: 7. CDR3 coding DNA: TGTGCCAGTAATGCAGGGGGCGATTATCAGCCCCAGCATTTT. Amino acids: CASNAGGDYQPQHF. The full variable domain, rest sourced from reference TRBV19 and TRBJ1-5, is DGGITQSPKYLFRKEGQNVTLSCEQNLNHDAMYWYRQDPGQGLRLIYYSQIVNDFQKGDIAEGYSVSREKKESFPLTVTSAQKNPTAFYLCASNAGGDYQPQHFGDGTRLSIL.

V gene TRBV19 combines with J gene TRBJ2-3; 7 positions agree with TRBD2. Germline CDR1 is LNHDA and CDR2 is SQIVND (reference sequence). The CDR3 consists of 16 residues. V dropped 6 bases and J dropped 4; count of bases not matched to a gene: 13. The CDR3 sequence: CASRGPNWGRADTQYF. The CDR3, as DNA: TGTGCCAGTAGGGGACCCAACTGGGGGAGGGCAGATACGCAGTATTTT.

This chain uses TRBV12-5 with TRBJ2-1; 10 bases line up with TRBD2. V trimming: 5 bases; J trimming: 0 bases; junction bases outside the gene matches: 10. This CDR3 is 18 amino acids long. CDR1 is LGHNT, CDR2 FRNRAP, per germline. DNA of the CDR3: TGTGCTAGTGGTAAATTACTAGCGGGAATAAACTCCTACAATGAGCAGTTCTTC. It codes for CASGKLLAGINSYNEQFF.

This clone was seen once. V is TRBV2 and J is TRBJ1-1, with 7 bases that match TRBD1. V trimming: 5 bases; J trimming: 1 base; junction bases outside the gene matches: 1. The CDR3 totals 13 residues. Germline V gene sequence: CDR1 SNHLY, CDR2 FYNNEI. The chain's CDR3 is CASSSGGNTEAFF. Written as DNA, the CDR3 is TGTGCCAGCAGTTCAGGGGGGAACACTGAAGCTTTCTTT.

The chain couples TRBV19 to TRBJ2-7, with 8 bases fitting TRBD1. This CDR3 has 16 residues. After removal of 2 bases from V and 6 bases from J, the junction contained 12 bases not matched to a gene. CDR1 is LNHDA, CDR2 SQIVND, per germline (reference sequence). CDR3 sequence: CASSIRDRPRGGEQYF. The CDR3, as DNA: TGTGCCAGTAGTATAAGGGACAGGCCTAGAGGGGGCGAGCAGTACTTC.

The chain employs TRBV5-1 and TRBJ1-4, with D unclear. V dropped 4 bases and J dropped 7 bases, with 17 bases sitting between them. Germline CDR1 and CDR2: SGHRS and YFSETQ. The CDR3 loop spans 15 amino acids. CDR3 region: CASSPLEISSEKLFF. The CDR3 nucleotides read TGCGCCAGCAGCCCCCTGGAGATCAGCAGTGAAAAACTGTTTTTT.

The chain employs TRBV7-9 and TRBJ1-2; 8 bases fit TRBD1. CDR3 length equals 17 residues. V shed 4 bases and J 4 bases; nucleotides not matched to a gene: 14. Germline CDR1 reads SEHNR; CDR2 reads FQNEAQ (reference sequence). The CDR3 is CASSSRQGPQGIYGYTF. As DNA, the CDR3 is TGTGCCAGCAGCTCGCGACAGGGGCCCCAAGGCATCTATGGCTACACCTTC.

As DNA, the CDR3 is TGTGCCAGCAGCCCCTCCGGGACAGTCCCCTACGAGCAGTACTTC. The encoded protein is CASSPSGTVPYEQYF. This chain joins TRBV4-2 and TRBJ2-7; 7 positions agree with TRBD1. Trimming took 4 bases from V and 2 from J; bases not matched to a gene: 8. This CDR3 is built from 15 residues. CDR1 and CDR2 (germline): LGHNA, YNFKEQ.

DNA of the CDR3: TGCGCCAGCAGCTCGGGACTAGCGGGAGGCCATCAGACAGATACGCAGTATTTT. Translating it yields CASSSGLAGGHQTDTQYF. The chain uses TRBV5-1 and TRBJ2-3; 15 bases are shared with TRBD2. This CDR3 comprises 18 residues. J lost 3 bases, V lost 3 bases, and 8 bases had no gene match. CDR1 is SGHRS, CDR2 YFSETQ, per germline.

Worth noting for this clone: The junction does not match germline at one end; this may be a read error. This chain uses TRBV19 with TRBJ2-3, with 12 bases fitting TRBD2. The V gene's germline CDR1 is LNHDA and CDR2 SQIVND (reference sequence). The length of the CDR3 is 13 residues. The CDR3 loop is CASSPGLAGTTNF. Here the CDR3 DNA reads TGTGCCAGTAGTCCCGGACTAGCGGGAACCACTAATTTT.

V gene TRBV5-4 combines with J gene TRBJ2-1; 11 bases match TRBD1. The CDR3 contains 14 residues. The germline CDR1 and CDR2 sequences are SGHNT and YYREEE (reference sequence). Losses at the gene ends were 4 bases for V and 8 bases for J; bases not matched to a gene: 5. For the CDR3, the DNA is TGTGCCAGCAGCCCGGGACAGGGGGGCTATGAGCAGTTCTTC. This sequence encodes CASSPGQGGYEQFF.

The gene calls are TRBV5-8 and TRBJ2-7; D is possibly TRBD1 (5 bases). Germline V gives CDR1 SGHTS, CDR2 YDEGEE. The V end lost 0 bases, the J end lost 2 bases, and 12 bases lay between the germline ends. The CDR3 length is 15 residues. In nucleotides, the CDR3 is TGTGCCAGCAGCTTGGCCGGTAGGGGTACCTACGAGCAGTACTTC. The encoded protein is CASSLAGRGTYEQYF.

This chain connects TRBV5-1 to TRBJ1-2; the D is unclear. This CDR3 has 12 amino acids. V lost 0 bases, J lost 8 bases, and 8 bases lay in between. Per the germline V gene, CDR1 is SGHRS and CDR2 is YFSETQ. The DNA of the CDR3 is TGCGCCAGCAGCTTGGGACACGGCGGCTACACCTTC. It codes for CASSLGHGGYTF.

The V and J genes are TRBV27 and TRBJ1-5; tentatively, D is TRBD1 (6 bases). In germline, CDR1 is MNHEY, CDR2 SMNVEV (reference sequence). CDR3 length: 16 residues. Trimming took 4 bases from V and 0 from J, leaving 13 bases between them. CDR3 region: CASSSTGTRSNQPQHF. CDR3 nucleotides: TGTGCCAGCAGTTCAACAGGGACCCGTAGCAATCAGCCCCAGCATTTT.

The chain joins TRBV7-2 to TRBJ1-5; 10 bases match TRBD1. This CDR3 region has 16 residues. The V segment lost 4 bases and the J segment 6 bases; nucleotides outside the gene matches: 9. Germline V gene sequence: CDR1 SGHTA, CDR2 FQGNSA. The CDR3 loop is CASSSWGQGSGQPQHF. CDR3 DNA: TGTGCCAGCAGCTCCTGGGGACAGGGGAGCGGTCAGCCCCAGCATTTT.

The chain employs TRBV12-5 and TRBJ1-2; TRBD1 aligns across 7 bases. V was pared by 6 bases and J by 4 bases, with 8 bases of the junction left unmatched. The germline gives CDR1 LGHNT, CDR2 FRNRAP. This CDR3 region has 14 residues. The CDR3 sequence is CASGMTGFSYGYTF. CDR3 DNA: TGTGCTAGTGGCATGACAGGGTTTAGCTATGGCTACACCTTC. The full variable domain, its missing parts supplied by reference TRBV12-5 and TRBJ1-2, is DARVTQTPRHKVTEMGQEVTMRCQPILGHNTVFWYRQTMMQGLELLAYFRNRAPLDDSGMPKDRFSAEMPDATLATLKIQPSEPRDSAVYFCASGMTGFSYGYTFGSGTRLTVV.

The chain's CDR3 is CASTNGVYEQYF. Here the CDR3 DNA reads TGTGCCAGCACAAACGGGGTCTACGAGCAGTACTTC. The chain combines TRBV27 with TRBJ2-7, with D possibly being TRBD2 (5 bases). CDR1 and CDR2 (germline): MNHEY, SMNVEV (reference sequence). The CDR3 is 12 residues long. The ends were cut back, 7 bases at V and 3 bases at J, with 10 bases in the middle.

The chain combines TRBV7-3 with TRBJ2-3; tentatively, D is TRBD2 (5 bases). The germline V and J ends were trimmed by 2 bases and 0 bases, with 12 bases remaining between them. CDR1 is SGHTA, CDR2 FQGTGA, per germline. The CDR3 contains 16 residues. The CDR3 protein is CASSLSGISSTDTQYF. The DNA for the CDR3 is TGTGCCAGCAGCTTATCCGGGATATCCAGCACAGATACGCAGTATTTT.

V and J are TRBV7-9 and TRBJ1-2, with 7 nucleotides matching TRBD1. CDR1 SEHNR and CDR2 FQNEAQ come from the germline V gene (reference sequence). The CDR3 consists of 15 residues. The V and J ends lost 5 bases and 7 bases, in that order; junction bases with no gene match: 13. The CDR3 DNA sequence: TGTGCCAGCAGCGCGGGGACAGCGCCCTGGCGTGGCTACACCTTC. Protein sequence: CASSAGTAPWRGYTF. The whole variable domain, filled in from reference TRBV7-9 and TRBJ1-2, reads DTGVSQNPRHKITKRGQNVTFRCDPISEHNRLYWYRQTLGQGPEFLTYFQNEAQLEKSRLLSDRFSAERPKGSFSTLEIQRTEQGDSAMYLCASSAGTAPWRGYTFGSGTRLTVV.

This chain joins TRBV10-3 and TRBJ2-1; TRBD1 matches 7 bases. Germline V gene sequence: CDR1 ENHRY, CDR2 SYGVKD. The junction had 8 bases not matched to a gene; V was cut back by 10 bases and J by 8 bases. The CDR3 loop spans 12 amino acids. The CDR3 reads CATHRGGHEQFF. The CDR3 DNA reads TGTGCCACCCATAGAGGGGGCCATGAGCAGTTCTTC.

The CDR3 is CASSAQGTGMNTQYF. CDR3 coding DNA: TGTGCCAGCAGCGCCCAGGGGACAGGGATGAATACGCAGTATTTT. This rearrangement joins TRBV28 to TRBJ2-3; 9 nucleotides match TRBD1. The germline V gene has CDR1 MDHEN and CDR2 SYDVKM. The CDR3 consists of 15 residues. Trimming at V came to 6 bases and at J to 7 bases, leaving 11 bases not matched to a gene. Based on the CDR3 plus reference TRBV28 and TRBJ2-3, the full variable domain is DVKVTQSSRYLVKRTGEKVFLECVQDMDHENMFWYRQDPGLGLRLIYFSYDVKMKEKGDIPEGYSVSREKKERFSLILESASTNQTSMYLCASSAQGTGMNTQYFGPGTRLTVL.

The sample holds one count of this clone. The CDR3 loop reads CAIEDSQAYEQYF. The CDR3 DNA reads TGCGCCATCGAGGACAGCCAAGCCTACGAGCAGTACTTC. The chain couples TRBV5-1 to TRBJ2-7, with D maybe TRBD1 (6 bases). The V gene's germline CDR1 is SGHRS and CDR2 YFSETQ. Trimming cost V 9 bases and J 2 bases, with 15 bases left between them. This CDR3 region has 13 residues.

The J gene is TRBJ1-4, the V gene TRBV11-2, with 7 bases that match TRBD1. The CDR3 has 14 amino acids. Trimming took 3 bases from V and 8 from J; bases not matched to a gene: 6. Germline CDR1 SGHAT, CDR2 FQNNGV. The CDR3: CASSLDRRREKLFF. The CDR3 bases are TGTGCCAGCAGCTTGGACAGGCGAAGAGAAAAACTGTTTTTT.